The rows below give T cell receptor beta chains drawn from one sample of a study of graft-versus-host responses after intestinal transplantation. Sequenced by immunoSEQ multiplex PCR; TCRdb stores in-frame clones only, minus some. The sample lists some 19,000 clones, roughly 40% occurring once. This specimen consisted of alloreactive CD4+ T cells from a mixed lymphocyte reaction culture, obtained before transplantation. These receptors all come from a human patient who was an organ donor for intestinal transplantation. Each CDR3 is given with its conserved first and last residue. Fields, in order: J gene, clone size, D gene, V gene, CDR3 protein, CDR3 DNA. A D gene is named only where the DNA matches it firmly. Clone size is shown for a subset of rows, as once, few, many or a class of expanded clone.

j_call: TRBJ2-2
clone_size: .
d_call: .
v_call: TRBV6-1
cdr3_aa: CASKRLAADTGELFF
cdr3_nt: TGTGCCAGCAAAAGGCTAGCCGCCGACACCGGGGAGCTGTTTTTT

j_call: TRBJ2-7
clone_size: .
d_call: .
v_call: TRBV6-5
cdr3_aa: CASSETYYEQYF
cdr3_nt: TGTGCCAGCAGTGAGACATACTACGAGCAGTACTTC

j_call: TRBJ2-7
clone_size: .
d_call: .
v_call: TRBV18
cdr3_aa: CASSPTIPGTGLEQYF
cdr3_nt: TGTGCCAGCTCACCAACTATCCCGGGAACAGGGCTTGAGCAGTACTTC

j_call: TRBJ2-5
clone_size: .
d_call: .
v_call: TRBV6-5
cdr3_aa: CASSAGRGGQETQYF
cdr3_nt: TGTGCCAGCAGTGCAGGGCGAGGGGGCCAAGAGACCCAGTACTTC

j_call: TRBJ2-7
clone_size: few
d_call: .
v_call: TRBV2
cdr3_aa: CASSSNGPYEQYF
cdr3_nt: TGTGCCAGCAGTTCGAACGGCCCCTACGAGCAGTACTTC

j_call: TRBJ2-5
clone_size: .
d_call: TRBD2
v_call: TRBV5-4
cdr3_aa: CASSLVSSGGETQYF
cdr3_nt: TGTGCCAGCAGCTTGGTTTCTAGCGGAGGGGAGACCCAGTACTTC

j_call: TRBJ1-3
clone_size: medium-sized
d_call: .
v_call: TRBV28
cdr3_aa: CASSFAGSGNTIYF
cdr3_nt: TGTGCCAGCAGTTTTGCGGGCTCTGGAAACACCATATATTTT

j_call: TRBJ2-7
clone_size: .
d_call: .
v_call: TRBV19
cdr3_aa: CASSRSDSGASRGEQYF
cdr3_nt: TGTGCCAGTAGCCGCTCGGACTCCGGGGCCTCTCGAGGCGAGCAGTACTTC

j_call: TRBJ2-7
clone_size: .
d_call: .
v_call: TRBV18
cdr3_aa: CASSEFQVGYEQYF
cdr3_nt: TGTGCCAGCTCAGAATTCCAGGTAGGCTACGAGCAGTACTTC

j_call: TRBJ1-4
clone_size: few
d_call: .
v_call: TRBV2
cdr3_aa: CASSDRLHNEKLFF
cdr3_nt: TGTGCCAGCAGTGATCGTCTACATAATGAAAAACTGTTTTTT

j_call: TRBJ2-6
clone_size: few
d_call: .
v_call: TRBV12-5
cdr3_aa: CASGLVSRGQMVAGANVLTF
cdr3_nt: TGTGCTAGTGGTTTGGTATCTAGGGGACAAATGGTGGCTGGGGCCAACGTCCTGACTTTC

j_call: TRBJ2-3
clone_size: .
d_call: TRBD2
v_call: TRBV10-1
cdr3_aa: CASSDATSGRTDTQYF
cdr3_nt: TGCGCCAGCAGTGACGCTACTAGCGGGCGCACAGATACGCAGTATTTT

j_call: TRBJ1-1
clone_size: medium-sized
d_call: .
v_call: TRBV5-1
cdr3_aa: CASSLVGGTNTEAFF
cdr3_nt: TGCGCCAGCAGCTTGGTGGGGGGCACGAACACTGAAGCTTTCTTT

j_call: TRBJ2-5
clone_size: .
d_call: .
v_call: TRBV5-1
cdr3_aa: CASSLGVARETQYF
cdr3_nt: TGCGCCAGCAGCTTGGGGGTAGCGCGGGAGACCCAGTACTTC

j_call: TRBJ2-5
clone_size: few
d_call: TRBD1
v_call: TRBV5-4
cdr3_aa: CASNRDSKQETQYF
cdr3_nt: TGTGCCAGCAACCGGGACAGCAAACAAGAGACCCAGTACTTC

j_call: TRBJ1-4
clone_size: .
d_call: TRBD1
v_call: TRBV6-1
cdr3_aa: CASRTGQVQEKLFF
cdr3_nt: TGTGCCAGCAGAACGGGACAGGTCCAGGAAAAACTGTTTTTT

j_call: TRBJ1-3
clone_size: .
d_call: TRBD1
v_call: TRBV18
cdr3_aa: CASSPQGVIGNTIYF
cdr3_nt: TGTGCCAGCTCACCGCAGGGGGTCATTGGAAACACCATATATTTT

j_call: TRBJ2-5
clone_size: .
d_call: TRBD1
v_call: TRBV5-4
cdr3_aa: CASSFTGVETQYF
cdr3_nt: TGTGCCAGCAGCTTCACAGGGGTAGAGACCCAGTACTTC

j_call: TRBJ1-2
clone_size: .
d_call: .
v_call: TRBV29-1
cdr3_aa: CSALAPRNYGYTF
cdr3_nt: TGCAGCGCCCTGGCGCCCAGAAACTATGGCTACACCTTC

j_call: TRBJ2-1
clone_size: medium-sized
d_call: .
v_call: TRBV7-7
cdr3_aa: CASSLDSHNEQFF
cdr3_nt: TGTGCTAGCAGCTTAGACAGCCACAATGAGCAGTTCTTC

j_call: TRBJ2-7
clone_size: .
d_call: .
v_call: TRBV20-1
cdr3_aa: CSAIRDPEQYF
cdr3_nt: TGCAGTGCTATCCGGGACCCCGAGCAGTACTTC

j_call: TRBJ2-7
clone_size: few
d_call: .
v_call: TRBV9
cdr3_aa: CASSVGPSGEQYF
cdr3_nt: TGTGCCAGCAGCGTCGGACCTTCTGGCGAGCAGTACTTC